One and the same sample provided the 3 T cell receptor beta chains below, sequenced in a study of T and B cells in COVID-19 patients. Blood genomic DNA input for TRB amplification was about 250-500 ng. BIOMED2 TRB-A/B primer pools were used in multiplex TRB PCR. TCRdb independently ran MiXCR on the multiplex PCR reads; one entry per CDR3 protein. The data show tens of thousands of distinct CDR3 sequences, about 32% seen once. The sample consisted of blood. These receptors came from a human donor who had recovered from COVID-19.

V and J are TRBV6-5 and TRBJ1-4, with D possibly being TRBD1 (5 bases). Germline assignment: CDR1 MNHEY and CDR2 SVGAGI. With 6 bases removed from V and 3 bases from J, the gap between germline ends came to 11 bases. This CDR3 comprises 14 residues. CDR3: CASSPSGANEKLFF. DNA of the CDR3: TGTGCCAGCAGCCCCTCGGGGGCTAATGAAAAACTGTTTTTT.

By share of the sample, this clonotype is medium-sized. The CDR3 spells CASSYSSGGSYNEQFF. The CDR3 region has the DNA TGTGCCAGCAGTTACTCATCAGGGGGCTCCTACAATGAGCAGTTCTTC. V usage is TRBV6-5 and J usage is TRBJ2-1; 7 nucleotides match TRBD1. V was pared by 0 bases and J by 0 bases, with 2 bases of the junction left unmatched. This CDR3 spans 16 amino acids. The germline CDR1 and CDR2 sequences are MNHEY and SVGAGI.

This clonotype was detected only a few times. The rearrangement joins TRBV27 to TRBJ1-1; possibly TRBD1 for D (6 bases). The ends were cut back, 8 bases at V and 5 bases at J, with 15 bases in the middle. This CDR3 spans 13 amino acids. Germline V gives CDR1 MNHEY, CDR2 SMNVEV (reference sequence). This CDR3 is CASSPQGWTEAFF. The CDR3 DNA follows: TGTGCCAGCTCGCCACAGGGATGGACTGAAGCTTTCTTT.